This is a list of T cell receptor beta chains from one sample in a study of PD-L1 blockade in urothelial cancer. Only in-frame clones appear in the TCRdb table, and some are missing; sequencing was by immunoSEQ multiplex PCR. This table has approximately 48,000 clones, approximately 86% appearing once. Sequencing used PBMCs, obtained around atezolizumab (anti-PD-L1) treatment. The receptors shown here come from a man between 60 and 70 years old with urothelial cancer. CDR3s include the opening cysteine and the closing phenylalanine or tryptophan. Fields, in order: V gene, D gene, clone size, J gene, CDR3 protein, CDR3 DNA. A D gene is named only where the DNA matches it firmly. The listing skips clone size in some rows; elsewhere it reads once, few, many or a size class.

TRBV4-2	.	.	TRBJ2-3	CASSQSELEDTQYF	TGTGCCAGCAGCCAGAGCGAGCTCGAGGATACGCAGTATTTT
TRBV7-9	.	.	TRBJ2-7	CASSSPTGEPLEQYF	TGTGCCAGCAGCTCACCGACAGGAGAACCCCTCGAGCAGTACTTC
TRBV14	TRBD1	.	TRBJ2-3	CASSRRQGHTQYF	TGTGCCAGCAGCCGACGACAGGGGCATACGCAGTATTTT
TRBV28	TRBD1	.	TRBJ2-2	CASRRGTGGHGELFF	TGTGCCAGCAGGCGAGGGACAGGGGGCCACGGGGAGCTGTTTTTT
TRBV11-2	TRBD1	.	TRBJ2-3	CASSLSARDRGVGTQYF	TGTGCCAGCAGCTTATCCGCCCGGGACAGGGGAGTCGGTACGCAGTATTTT
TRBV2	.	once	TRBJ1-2	CASSADGRNYGYTF	TGTGCCAGCAGCGCCGACGGCAGGAACTATGGCTACACCTTC
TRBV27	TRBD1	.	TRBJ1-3	CASQRQGSSGNTIYF	TGTGCCAGCCAACGACAGGGAAGCTCTGGAAACACCATATATTTT
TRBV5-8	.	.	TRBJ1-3	CASSHQVYSGNTIYF	TGTGCCAGCAGCCACCAGGTCTACTCTGGAAACACCATATATTTT
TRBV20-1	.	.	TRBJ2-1	CSPHSNNEQFF	TGCAGTCCCCACTCAAACAATGAGCAGTTCTTC
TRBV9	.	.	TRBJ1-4	CASSVGAGGRAEKLFF	TGTGCCAGCAGCGTAGGGGCGGGAGGTAGAGCTGAAAAACTGTTTTTT
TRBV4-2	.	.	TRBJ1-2	CASSQDQGNGYTF	TGTGCCAGCAGCCAAGATCAGGGAAATGGCTACACCTTC
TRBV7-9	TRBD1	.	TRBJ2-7	CASRKPTGQESSYEQYF	TGTGCCAGCAGAAAACCCACAGGACAGGAGAGCTCCTACGAGCAGTACTTC
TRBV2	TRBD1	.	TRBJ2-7	CASSVDRGGYEQYF	TGTGCCAGCAGTGTGGACAGGGGGGGCTACGAGCAGTACTTC
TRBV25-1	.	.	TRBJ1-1	CASSESSTAAEAFF	TGTGCCAGCAGTGAATCTAGCACGGCGGCTGAAGCTTTCTTT
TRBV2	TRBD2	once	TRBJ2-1	CASSEERGTYNEQFF	TGTGCCAGCAGTGAGGAGCGGGGGACATACAATGAGCAGTTCTTC
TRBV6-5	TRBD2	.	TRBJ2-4	CASGLADGQNIQYF	TGTGCCAGTGGACTAGCGGACGGTCAAAACATTCAGTACTTC
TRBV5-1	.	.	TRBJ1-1	CASSLEYSDTEAFF	TGCGCCAGCAGCTTGGAGTATTCAGACACTGAAGCTTTCTTT
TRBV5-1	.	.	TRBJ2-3	CASSPRTVGIPTDTQYF	TGCGCCAGCAGCCCCCGGACAGTCGGCATTCCCACAGATACGCAGTATTTT
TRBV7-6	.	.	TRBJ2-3	CASSLANKLASTDTQYF	TGTGCCAGCAGCTTAGCGAACAAACTAGCTAGCACAGATACGCAGTATTTT
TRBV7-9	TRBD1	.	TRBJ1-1	CASSLGQGRSFF	TGTGCCAGCAGCTTAGGACAGGGGAGGTCTTTCTTT
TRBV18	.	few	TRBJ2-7	CASSPGLGGEQYF	TGTGCCAGCTCCCCGGGACTGGGGGGCGAGCAGTACTTC
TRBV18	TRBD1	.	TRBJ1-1	CASSRTPGQADTEAFF	TGTGCCAGCTCTCGGACCCCGGGACAGGCGGACACTGAAGCTTTCTTT